These 2 T cell receptor beta chains originate from one sample sequenced in a study of molecular identifiers for immune sequencing clone quantification. TCRdb ran MiXCR on the PCR reads and lists one entry per CDR3 protein. The table includes about 640,000 distinct CDR3 sequences, about 20% detected once. The sequencing sample was made of naive CD8+ T cells from blood, with Jurkat cell RNA spiked in. Subset: FACS-sorted CD8+CD4-CCR7+CD45RA+ naive T cells. These receptors were collected from a human donor in good health. Some libraries in this study had Jurkat cell RNA spiked in.

The gene calls are TRBV6-2 or TRBV6-3 and TRBJ2-7, with 8 bases lining up with TRBD1. This CDR3 contains 14 residues. Losses at the gene ends were 1 base for V and 1 base for J; bases not matched to a gene: 0. CDR1 is MNHEY and CDR2 is SVGEGT in the germline V gene. CDR3 coding DNA: TGTGCCAGCAGTTACTACAGGGGGTCCTACGAGCAGTACTTC. Amino acid sequence: CASSYYRGSYEQYF.

A remark on this clonotype: It may be a read error: a sequence one base away is much more abundant. The rearrangement links TRBV6-2 or TRBV6-3 to TRBJ1-1; 12 bases align to TRBD1. This CDR3 has 16 amino acids. Germline assignment: CDR1 MNHEY and CDR2 SVGEGT. The CDR3 DNA follows: TGTGCCAGCAAAGCAGAATGGGACAGGGGGCCCGCTGAAGCTCTCTTT. This gives the protein CASKAEWDRGPAEALF.